The rows below give T cell receptor beta chains drawn from one sample of a study of blood T cell repertoires in COVID-19. The data were produced by immunoSEQ multiplex PCR, yet TCRdb's version contains in-frame clones alone and is incomplete. The data contain approximately 250,000 clones, 70% to 90% of them singletons. The sample was PBMCs or T cells enriched from blood (not recorded which). These receptors all come from a woman aged 40 to 55 with acute COVID-19. The CDR3 runs from the conserved cysteine through the conserved F or W. A D gene is named only where the DNA matches it firmly.

D: -
J: TRBJ1-2
length: 13
V: TRBV18
CDR3: CASSTLQGNGYTF
DNA: TGTGCCAGCTCAACGCTACAGGGTAATGGCTACACCTTC

D: -
J: TRBJ2-1
length: 15
V: TRBV2
CDR3: CASSEAGQGHNEQFF
DNA: TGTGCCAGCAGTGAAGCAGGGCAGGGGCACAATGAGCAGTTCTTC

D: TRBD1
J: TRBJ1-6
length: 14
V: TRBV5-6
CDR3: CASSLEQGVSPLHF
DNA: TGTGCCAGCAGCTTGGAGCAGGGGGTTTCACCCCTCCACTTT

D: -
J: TRBJ2-3
length: 16
V: TRBV5-8
CDR3: CASSLATRPPRDTQYF
DNA: TGTGCCAGCAGCTTGGCGACTCGCCCCCCCCGGGATACGCAGTATTTT

D: -
J: TRBJ1-1
length: 15
V: TRBV19
CDR3: CASSKTGSVGTEAFF
DNA: TGTGCCAGTAGTAAAACGGGGAGTGTGGGGACTGAAGCTTTCTTT

D: -
J: TRBJ2-7
length: 14
V: TRBV7-2
CDR3: CASSLDSLLYEQYF
DNA: TGTGCCAGCAGCTTAGACAGCCTACTTTACGAGCAGTACTTC

D: -
J: TRBJ2-6
length: 15
V: TRBV2
CDR3: CASSDPQGRVHVLTF
DNA: TGTGCCAGCAGTGACCCACAGGGAAGGGTCCACGTCCTGACTTTC

D: -
J: TRBJ1-1
length: 15
V: TRBV11-3
CDR3: CASSSRWGENTEAFF
DNA: TGTGCCAGCAGCTCCAGGTGGGGAGAGAACACTGAAGCTTTCTTT

D: TRBD2
J: TRBJ2-1
length: 16
V: TRBV5-1
CDR3: CASSLGGGVSYNEQFF
DNA: TGCGCCAGCAGCTTGGGTGGGGGGGTTTCCTACAATGAGCAGTTCTTC

D: -
J: TRBJ2-3
length: 16
V: TRBV7-2
CDR3: CASSLGPRGRTDTQYF
DNA: TGTGCCAGCAGCTTAGGGCCGCGGGGGCGCACAGATACGCAGTATTTT

D: TRBD2
J: TRBJ2-3
length: 15
V: TRBV9
CDR3: CASSLRTSGTDTQYF
DNA: TGTGCCAGCAGCTTGAGGACTAGCGGCACAGATACGCAGTATTTT

D: TRBD1
J: TRBJ2-7
length: 15
V: TRBV9
CDR3: CASSPDSTGTNEQYF
DNA: TGTGCCAGCAGCCCAGACTCGACAGGGACAAACGAGCAGTACTTC

D: -
J: TRBJ1-4
length: 15
V: TRBV10-3
CDR3: CAISEYGEGREKLFF
DNA: TGTGCCATCAGTGAGTACGGGGAGGGACGTGAAAAACTGTTTTTT

D: -
J: TRBJ1-2
length: 13
V: TRBV24-1
CDR3: CATSGPANYGYTF
DNA: TGTGCCACTAGCGGCCCAGCTAACTATGGCTACACCTTC

D: -
J: TRBJ1-4
length: 14
V: TRBV19
CDR3: CASSPFPRNEKLFF
DNA: TGTGCCAGTAGCCCCTTCCCCAGGAATGAAAAACTGTTTTTT

D: -
J: TRBJ1-2
length: 13
V: TRBV12-3/TRBV12-4
CDR3: CASRSTGSHGYTF
DNA: TGTGCCAGCAGGTCTACAGGCAGTCACGGCTACACCTTC

D: -
J: TRBJ1-5
length: 13
V: TRBV12-3/TRBV12-4
CDR3: CASKLSGDQPQHF
DNA: TGTGCCAGCAAATTGTCGGGGGATCAGCCCCAGCATTTT

D: -
J: TRBJ2-3
length: 14
V: TRBV7-2
CDR3: CASSPDPSGLTQYF
DNA: TGTGCCAGCAGCCCAGATCCCTCGGGACTTACGCAGTATTTT

D: -
J: TRBJ2-3
length: 14
V: TRBV7-2
CDR3: CASSYSGSTDTQYF
DNA: TGTGCCAGCAGCTACAGCGGGAGCACAGATACGCAGTATTTT

D: TRBD1
J: TRBJ1-6
length: 15
V: TRBV5-1
CDR3: CASSTGQGRNSPLHF
DNA: TGCGCCAGCAGCACGGGACAGGGTAGGAATTCACCCCTCCACTTT

D: -
J: TRBJ1-2
length: 15
V: TRBV15
CDR3: CATSRDRVTYYGYTF
DNA: TGTGCCACCAGCAGAGACAGGGTGACTTACTATGGCTACACCTTC

D: -
J: TRBJ1-4
length: 14
V: TRBV6-5
CDR3: CASAAGATNEKLFF
DNA: TGTGCCAGCGCGGCAGGGGCAACTAATGAAAAACTGTTTTTT

D: TRBD1
J: TRBJ2-1
length: 16
V: TRBV19
CDR3: CASSIGQGGTYNEQFF
DNA: TGTGCCAGTAGTATAGGACAGGGTGGAACCTACAATGAGCAGTTCTTC

D: TRBD1
J: TRBJ1-2
length: 15
V: TRBV25-1
CDR3: CASSEGQGAYYGYTF
DNA: TGTGCCAGCAGTGAGGGGCAGGGGGCTTACTATGGCTACACCTTC

D: -
J: TRBJ1-2
length: 14
V: TRBV7-9
CDR3: CASSLGQAYYGYTF
DNA: TGTGCCAGCAGCTTAGGACAGGCGTACTATGGCTACACCTTC

D: TRBD1
J: TRBJ1-2
length: 15
V: TRBV3-1/TRBV3-2
CDR3: CASSQGQPGDYGYTF
DNA: TGTGCCAGCAGCCAGGGACAGCCAGGCGACTATGGCTACACCTTC

D: TRBD1
J: TRBJ1-6
length: 15
V: TRBV9
CDR3: CASSARTGGNSPLHF
DNA: TGTGCCAGCAGCGCTCGGACAGGGGGGAACTCACCCCTCCACTTT

D: TRBD1
J: TRBJ2-3
length: 16
V: TRBV24-1
CDR3: CATSDFARGRGDTQYF
DNA: TGTGCCACCAGTGATTTTGCCAGGGGGCGCGGGGATACGCAGTATTTT